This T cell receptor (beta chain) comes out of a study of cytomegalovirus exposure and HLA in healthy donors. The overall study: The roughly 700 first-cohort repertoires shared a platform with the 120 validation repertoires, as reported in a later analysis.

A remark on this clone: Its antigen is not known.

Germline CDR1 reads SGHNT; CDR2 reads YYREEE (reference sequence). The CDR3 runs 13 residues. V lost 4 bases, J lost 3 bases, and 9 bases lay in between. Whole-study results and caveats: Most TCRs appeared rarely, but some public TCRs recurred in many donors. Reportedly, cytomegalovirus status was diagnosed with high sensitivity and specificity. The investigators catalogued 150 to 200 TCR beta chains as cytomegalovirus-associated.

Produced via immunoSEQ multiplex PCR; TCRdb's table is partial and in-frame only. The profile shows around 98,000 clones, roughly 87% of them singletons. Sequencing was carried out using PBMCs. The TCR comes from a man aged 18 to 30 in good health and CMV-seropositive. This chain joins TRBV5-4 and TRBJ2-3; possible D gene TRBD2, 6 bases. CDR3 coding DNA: TGTGCCAGCAGCGCCGGACTAACAGATACGCAGTATTTT. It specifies CASSAGLTDTQYF.